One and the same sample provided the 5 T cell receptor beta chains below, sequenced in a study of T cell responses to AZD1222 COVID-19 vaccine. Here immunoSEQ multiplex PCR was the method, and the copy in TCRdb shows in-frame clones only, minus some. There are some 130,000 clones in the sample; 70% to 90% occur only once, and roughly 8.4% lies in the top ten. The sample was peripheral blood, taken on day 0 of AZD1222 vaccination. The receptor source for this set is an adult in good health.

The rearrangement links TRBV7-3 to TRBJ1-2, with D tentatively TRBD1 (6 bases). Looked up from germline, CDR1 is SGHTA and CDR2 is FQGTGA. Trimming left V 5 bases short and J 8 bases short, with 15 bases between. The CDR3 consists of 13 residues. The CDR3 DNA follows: TGTGCCAGCAGCCTCGGGACAACCGGGGGCTACACCTTC. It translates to CASSLGTTGGYTF.

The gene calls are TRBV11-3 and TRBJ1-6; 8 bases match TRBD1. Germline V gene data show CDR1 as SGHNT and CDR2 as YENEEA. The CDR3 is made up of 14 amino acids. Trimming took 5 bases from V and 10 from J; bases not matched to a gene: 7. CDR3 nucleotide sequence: TGTGCCAGCAGCCAGGGGGCTCGGGGCTCACCCCTCCACTTT. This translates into CASSQGARGSPLHF.

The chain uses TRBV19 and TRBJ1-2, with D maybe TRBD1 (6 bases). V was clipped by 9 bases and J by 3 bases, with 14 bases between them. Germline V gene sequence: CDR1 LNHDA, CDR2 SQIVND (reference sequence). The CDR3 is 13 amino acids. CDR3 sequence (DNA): TGTGCCAGCCTCGGACAGACGTACTATGGCTACACCTTC. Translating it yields CASLGQTYYGYTF.

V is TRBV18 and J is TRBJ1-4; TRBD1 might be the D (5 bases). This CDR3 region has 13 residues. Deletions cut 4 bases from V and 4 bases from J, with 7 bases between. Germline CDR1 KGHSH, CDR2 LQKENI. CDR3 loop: CASSLDSNEKLFF. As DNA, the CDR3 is TGTGCCAGCTCACTCGACAGTAATGAAAAACTGTTTTTT.

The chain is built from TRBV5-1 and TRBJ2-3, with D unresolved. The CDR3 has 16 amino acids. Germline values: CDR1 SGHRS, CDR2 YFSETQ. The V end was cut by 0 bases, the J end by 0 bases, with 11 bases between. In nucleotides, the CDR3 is TGCGCCAGCAGCTTGGAAGGCCTTTCGAGCACAGATACGCAGTATTTT. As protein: CASSLEGLSSTDTQYF.